The next 6 T cell receptor beta chains were all read from a single sample in a study of blood T cell repertoires in COVID-19. The table came from immunoSEQ multiplex PCR; TCRdb's copy has only in-frame clones and leaves some out. Of tens of thousands of clones in the sample, 81% were seen once. The specimen sequenced was peripheral blood. These receptors all come from a man between 65 and 85 years old with COVID-19, enrolled during active disease.

This clone was counted a few times. The genes are TRBV4-1 and TRBJ2-1, with 8 bases fitting TRBD1. CDR3 size: 15 residues. Germline V gene lookup returns CDR1 MGHRA and CDR2 YSYEKL. The V segment lost 5 bases and the J segment 5 bases; nucleotides outside the gene matches: 8. CDR3 sequence: CASSKGQGANNEQFF. For the CDR3, the DNA is TGCGCCAGCAGCAAGGGGCAGGGGGCGAACAATGAGCAGTTCTTC.

The chain joins TRBV9 to TRBJ1-1; 7 bases are shared with TRBD1. The CDR3 sequence is 13 residues long. Germline V gives CDR1 SGDLS, CDR2 YYNGEE. The trim removed 1 base at V and 8 bases at J, leaving 5 bases unmatched. CDR3 region: CASSVPGQAEAFF. The CDR3 DNA sequence: TGTGCCAGCAGCGTACCTGGACAGGCAGAAGCTTTCTTT.

The V and J genes are TRBV6-5 and TRBJ2-5; D is possibly TRBD2 (5 bases). Germline V gene sequence: CDR1 MNHEY, CDR2 SVGAGI. V was trimmed by 2 bases and J by 1 base, leaving 8 bases between them. There are 14 residues in the CDR3. CDR3 residues: CASSYGTSQETQYF. The CDR3 DNA reads TGTGCCAGCAGTTACGGCACTAGCCAAGAGACCCAGTACTTC.

V gene TRBV27 combines with J gene TRBJ2-7; 15 bases align to TRBD2. The CDR3 loop spans 18 amino acids. Germline CDR1 reads MNHEY; CDR2 reads SMNVEV (reference sequence). Trimming at V came to 6 bases and at J to 4 bases, leaving 13 bases not matched to a gene. The CDR3 region has the DNA TGTGCCAGCAGGGCCGGACAGGGGACTAGCGGGAGGTGGTACGAGCAGTACTTC. It encodes CASRAGQGTSGRWYEQYF.

The chain couples TRBV5-1 to TRBJ2-1; TRBD2 matches 16 bases. Trimming cost V 4 bases and J 7 bases; bases outside gene matches: 5. Germline V gene sequence: CDR1 SGHRS, CDR2 YFSETQ. CDR3 length: 16 amino acids. Here the CDR3 reads CASSEGLAGGGNEQFF. For the CDR3, the DNA is TGCGCCAGCAGCGAGGGACTAGCGGGAGGGGGGAATGAGCAGTTCTTC.

The chain has TRBV18 and TRBJ2-1; 7 bases line up with TRBD2. The CDR3 loop spans 15 amino acids. Germline lookup yields CDR1 KGHSH and CDR2 LQKENI. V gave up 3 bases and J gave up 4 bases; unmatched junction bases: 6. This CDR3 reads CASSPSASGYNEQFF. CDR3 sequence (DNA): TGTGCCAGCTCACCCTCTGCTAGCGGATACAATGAGCAGTTCTTC.